This T cell receptor (beta chain) appears in the sequencing data of a study of CXCR3-negative and CXCR3-positive naive CD8 T cells. The wider study: TRB reads totalled about 150 million, about 1.5 +/- 0.3 million per library.

The CDR3 spans 12 residues. The V gene's germline CDR1 is SQVTM and CDR2 ANQGSEA. The TRB cDNA libraries were prepared by 5' RACE with UMI labels. TCRdb re-called the 5' RACE reads, yielding one record per CDR3 amino acid sequence without DNA. The record lists around 81,000 distinct CDR3 sequences, of which the ten most abundant hold 1.6%. In triplicate, each CD8+ T cell subset was sorted at 300,000 to 350,000 cells per replicate. The chain links TRBV29-1 to TRBJ2-2; TCRdb proposes TRBD1, but this gene call is untestable without DNA. Sample: naive CXCR3- CD8+ T cells from blood. The subset: CD45RO-CCR7+CD27+CD95- naive CD8+ T cells lacking CXCR3 (TNR3-). This clonotype originated in a human donor in good health. Some clones in this sample may be carry-over from other donors' samples. This CDR3 reads CSVGDTTGELFF.